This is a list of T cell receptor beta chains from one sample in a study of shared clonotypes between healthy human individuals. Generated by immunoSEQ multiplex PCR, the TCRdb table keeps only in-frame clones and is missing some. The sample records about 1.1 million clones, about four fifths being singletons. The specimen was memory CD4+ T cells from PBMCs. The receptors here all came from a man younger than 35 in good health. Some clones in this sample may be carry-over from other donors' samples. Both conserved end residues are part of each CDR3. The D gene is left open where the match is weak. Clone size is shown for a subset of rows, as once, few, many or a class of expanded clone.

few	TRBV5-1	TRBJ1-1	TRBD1	CASSLVGQGGTEAFF	TGCGCCAGCAGCTTGGTCGGACAGGGAGGGACTGAAGCTTTCTTT
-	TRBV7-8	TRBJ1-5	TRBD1	CASSQDRGNQPQHF	TGTGCCAGCAGCCAAGACAGGGGCAATCAGCCCCAGCATTTT
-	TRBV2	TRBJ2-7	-	CASSRGYEQYF	TGTGCCAGCAGCAGGGGCTACGAGCAGTACTTC
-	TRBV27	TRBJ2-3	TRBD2	CASSFLASGSADTQYF	TGTGCCAGCAGTTTCCTCGCTAGCGGGAGTGCAGATACGCAGTATTTT
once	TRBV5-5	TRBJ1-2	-	CASSQDSGVGYGYTF	TGTGCCAGCTCCCAGGACTCCGGGGTAGGCTATGGCTACACCTTC
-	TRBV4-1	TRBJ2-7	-	CASSQTQETYEQYF	TGCGCCAGCAGCCAAACACAGGAAACCTACGAGCAGTACTTC
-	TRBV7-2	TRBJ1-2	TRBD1	CASSLVSGTALPGYTF	TGTGCCAGCAGCTTAGTTTCAGGGACAGCCCTGCCCGGCTACACCTTC
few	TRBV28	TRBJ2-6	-	CASSTRVGANSGANVLTF	TGTGCCAGCAGTACCCGTGTGGGGGCAAACTCTGGGGCCAACGTCCTGACTTTC
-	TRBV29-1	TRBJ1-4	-	CSATREGSFNEKLFF	TGCAGCGCCACCCGTGAGGGTTCCTTTAATGAAAAACTGTTTTTT
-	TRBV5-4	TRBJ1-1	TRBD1	CASSRGQGRNTEAFF	TGTGCCAGCAGCAGGGGACAGGGAAGGAACACTGAAGCTTTCTTT
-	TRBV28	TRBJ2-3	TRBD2	CASSPLGSGGDTQYF	TGTGCCAGCAGCCCACTGGGCAGCGGGGGAGATACGCAGTATTTT
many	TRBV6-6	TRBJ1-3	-	CASSYYGLLDGNTIYF	TGTGCCAGCAGTTACTATGGACTCCTAGATGGAAACACCATATATTTT
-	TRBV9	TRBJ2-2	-	CASSAGWATGELFF	TGTGCCAGCAGCGCGGGGTGGGCCACCGGGGAGCTGTTTTTT
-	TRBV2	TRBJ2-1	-	CASSEMGEQFF	TGTGCCAGCAGTGAAATGGGTGAGCAGTTCTTC
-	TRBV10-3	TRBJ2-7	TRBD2	CAISDGTTLYEQYF	TGTGCCATCAGCGATGGGACTACCCTCTACGAGCAGTACTTC
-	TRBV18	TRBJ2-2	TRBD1	CASSPVQGAWNTGELFF	TGTGCCAGCTCACCCGTTCAGGGGGCTTGGAACACCGGGGAGCTGTTTTTT
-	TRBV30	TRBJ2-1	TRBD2	CAWSVLRRGTSGRQGEFF	TGTGCCTGGAGTGTATTGAGGCGCGGGACTAGCGGGAGACAAGGGGAGTTCTTC
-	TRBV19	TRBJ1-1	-	CAASSGSMNTEAFF	TGTGCCGCCAGTAGTGGGTCCATGAACACTGAAGCTTTCTTT
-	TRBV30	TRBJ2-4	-	CAWSPSGLKNIQYF	TGTGCCTGGAGCCCGTCTGGACTTAAAAACATTCAGTACTTC
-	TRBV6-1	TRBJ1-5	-	CASSLRQGINQPQHF	TGTGCCAGCAGTCTTCGCCAGGGGATAAATCAGCCCCAGCATTTT
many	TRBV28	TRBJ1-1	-	CASSSWLGAFF	TGTGCCAGCAGTTCCTGGCTTGGAGCTTTCTTT
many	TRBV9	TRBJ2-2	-	CASSVQGSFTGELFF	TGTGCCAGCAGCGTACAGGGAAGTTTCACCGGGGAGCTGTTTTTT
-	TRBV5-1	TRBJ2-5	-	CASNLGAGETQYF	TGCGCCAGCAATCTAGGGGCGGGAGAGACCCAGTACTTC
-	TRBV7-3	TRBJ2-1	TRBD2	CASSLSFSLAGVNEQFF	TGTGCCAGCAGCTTAAGTTTTAGTCTAGCGGGAGTTAATGAGCAGTTCTTC
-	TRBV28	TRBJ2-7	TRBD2	CASSSLAGGSYEQYF	TGTGCCAGCAGTTCCCTAGCGGGAGGCTCCTACGAGCAGTACTTC
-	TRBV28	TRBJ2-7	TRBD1	CASSNYWDSSYEQYF	TGTGCCAGCAGTAACTACTGGGACAGCTCCTACGAGCAGTACTTC
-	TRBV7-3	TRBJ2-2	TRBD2	CASSSPAGGATGELFF	TGTGCCAGCAGCTCCCCCGCGGGAGGGGCGACCGGGGAGCTGTTTTTT
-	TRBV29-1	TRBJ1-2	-	CSVEQGALNYGYTF	TGCAGCGTTGAACAAGGGGCGTTAAACTATGGCTACACCTTC
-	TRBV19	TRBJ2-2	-	CASSTIQASGGTGELFF	TGTGCCAGTAGTACCATACAGGCCTCTGGGGGGACCGGGGAGCTGTTTTTT
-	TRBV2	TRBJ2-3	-	CASIGRVKVADTQYF	TGTGCCAGCATTGGCAGGGTCAAGGTGGCAGATACGCAGTATTTT
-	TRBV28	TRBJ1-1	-	CASSSSRQVGEAFF	TGTGCCAGCAGTTCCTCCCGACAGGTTGGTGAAGCTTTCTTT
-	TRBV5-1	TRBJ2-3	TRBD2	CASQPTSGSTPDTQYF	TGCGCCAGCCAACCCACTAGCGGGAGTACGCCAGATACGCAGTATTTT
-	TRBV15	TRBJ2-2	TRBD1	CATRVGQENTGELFF	TGTGCCACCAGGGTGGGACAGGAGAACACCGGGGAGCTGTTTTTT
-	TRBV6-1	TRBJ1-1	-	CASSRGEGSTEAFF	TGTGCCAGCAGCCGGGGGGAGGGAAGTACTGAAGCTTTCTTT
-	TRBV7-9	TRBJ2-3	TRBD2	CASSAAGGRRDTQYF	TGTGCCAGCAGTGCAGCGGGGGGGCGCAGAGATACGCAGTATTTT
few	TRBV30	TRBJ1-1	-	CAWSSQNTEAFF	TGTGCCTGGAGTTCCCAGAACACTGAAGCTTTCTTT
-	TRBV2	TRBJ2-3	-	CASSEAGRTDTQYF	TGTGCCAGCAGTGAAGCGGGGCGCACAGATACGCAGTATTTT
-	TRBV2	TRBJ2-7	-	CASSVRGLSEALYEQYF	TGTGCCAGCAGTGTGCGAGGCTTGTCGGAGGCCCTCTACGAGCAGTACTTC
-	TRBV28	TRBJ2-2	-	CASSSRAGELFF	TGTGCCAGCAGTTCACGGGCCGGGGAGCTGTTTTTT
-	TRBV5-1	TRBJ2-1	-	CASRQGSYNEQFF	TGCGCCAGCAGGCAGGGATCCTACAATGAGCAGTTCTTC
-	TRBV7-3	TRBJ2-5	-	CASSKQGYETQYF	TGTGCCAGCAGCAAACAGGGCTACGAGACCCAGTACTTC
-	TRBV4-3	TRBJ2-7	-	CASSPILRVPTFEQYF	TGCGCCAGCAGCCCAATTTTGCGGGTACCCACCTTCGAGCAGTACTTC
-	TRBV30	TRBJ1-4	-	CAWSVSAEKLFF	TGTGCCTGGAGTGTCTCAGCAGAAAAACTGTTTTTT
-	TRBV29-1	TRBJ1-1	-	CSAIGKTEAFF	TGCAGCGCGATTGGGAAGACTGAAGCTTTCTTT
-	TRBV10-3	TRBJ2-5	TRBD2	CAISEGLAETQYF	TGTGCCATCAGTGAGGGACTAGCGGAGACCCAGTACTTC
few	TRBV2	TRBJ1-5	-	CASRRTDGNQPQHF	TGTGCCAGCAGGAGGACAGATGGCAATCAGCCCCAGCATTTT
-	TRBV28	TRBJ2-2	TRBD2	CASRREQTGELFF	TGTGCCAGCAGGCGGGAGCAGACCGGGGAGCTGTTTTTT
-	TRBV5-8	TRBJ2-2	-	CASSHPGARAGELFF	TGTGCCAGCAGCCACCCCGGGGCCAGAGCCGGGGAGCTGTTTTTT
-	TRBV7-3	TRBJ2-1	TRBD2	CASSLTSGAYNEQFF	TGTGCCAGCAGCTTAACTAGCGGGGCCTACAATGAGCAGTTCTTC
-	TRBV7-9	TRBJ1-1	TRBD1	CASSLSTGDTEAFF	TGTGCCAGCAGCTTAAGTACAGGGGACACTGAAGCTTTCTTT
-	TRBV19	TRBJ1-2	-	CASSIGELLPGNYGYTF	TGTGCCAGTAGTATAGGCGAACTCCTTCCGGGAAACTATGGCTACACCTTC
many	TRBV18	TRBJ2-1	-	CASSPPRPVREGQDEQFF	TGTGCCAGCTCACCGCCCCGGCCCGTCCGGGAAGGTCAGGATGAGCAGTTCTTC
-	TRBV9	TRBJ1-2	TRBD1	CASSVEPQATGGHGYTF	TGTGCCAGCAGCGTCGAACCTCAAGCGACAGGGGGCCATGGCTACACCTTC
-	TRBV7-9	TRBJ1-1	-	CASSPAGTVNTEAFF	TGTGCCAGCAGCCCGGCCGGGACGGTAAACACTGAAGCTTTCTTT
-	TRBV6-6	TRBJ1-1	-	CASCVTRSANTEAFF	TGTGCCAGCTGCGTTACCCGTTCAGCGAACACTGAAGCTTTCTTT
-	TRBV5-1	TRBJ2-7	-	CASSAPRDYGEQYF	TGCGCCAGCAGCGCCCCCCGGGATTATGGCGAGCAGTACTTC
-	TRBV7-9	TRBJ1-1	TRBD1	CASSLGWGRGRRGAEAFF	TGTGCCAGCAGCCTTGGGTGGGGCAGGGGGCGGAGGGGCGCTGAAGCTTTCTTT
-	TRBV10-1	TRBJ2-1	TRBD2	CASSSTSGRPSSYNEQFF	TGCGCCAGCAGTTCGACTAGCGGGAGGCCTAGCTCCTACAATGAGCAGTTCTTC
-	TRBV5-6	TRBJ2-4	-	CASSIDWGAKNIQYF	TGTGCCAGCAGCATAGATTGGGGGGCCAAAAACATTCAGTACTTC